This entry lists 19 T cell receptor beta chains sequenced from one sample in a study of persistence of HIV-infected CD4 T cells. The immunoSEQ assay was version 4, run in survey mode. Measured with immunoSEQ multiplex PCR; TCRdb has only the in-frame clones, and not every one. The repertoire holds about 51,000 clones, with around 90% as singletons. Anti-CD3/anti-CD28 beads served as a nonspecific positive control stimulus. Responding CD4+ T cells were sorted by upregulation of both CD40 ligand and CD69. These receptors' targets are unknown. Sequenced here: CD4+ T cells sorted from PBMCs after approximately 20-hour stimulation, sampled from a patient who received antiretroviral therapy. Receptor source: an adult woman with HIV who was CMV-seropositive.

The chain is built from TRBV28 and TRBJ2-7; D is tentatively TRBD1 or TRBD2 (7 bases each). Germline lookup yields CDR1 MDHEN and CDR2 SYDVKM. The CDR3 length is 13 residues. The V and J ends lost 7 bases and 3 bases respectively, with 13 bases between them. The CDR3 nucleotides read TGTGCCAGCACCCAGGGGGGGGTCTACGAGCAGTACTTC. This codes for CASTQGGVYEQYF. Full variable domain (missing parts from reference TRBV28 and TRBJ2-7): DVKVTQSSRYLVKRTGEKVFLECVQDMDHENMFWYRQDPGLGLRLIYFSYDVKMKEKGDIPEGYSVSREKKERFSLILESASTNQTSMYLCASTQGGVYEQYFGPGTRLTVT.

J is TRBJ1-1 and V is TRBV11-3; D call uncertain. Germline V gives CDR1 SGHNT, CDR2 YENEEA. The CDR3 runs 17 residues. Trimming shortened V by 5 bases and J by 1 base, and 20 bases separated the two germline ends. Written as DNA, the CDR3 is TGTGCCAGCAGCCATACCCGGGCCTCGCGACCGAACACTGAAGCTTTCTTT. This sequence encodes CASSHTRASRPNTEAFF.

V gene TRBV5-1 combines with J gene TRBJ1-1; D is unclear. Germline CDR1 SGHRS, CDR2 YFSETQ. Trimming cost V 0 bases and J 1 base, with 7 bases left between them. The CDR3 is 14 residues long. CDR3 in amino acids: CASSLEPPNTEAFF. The DNA of the CDR3 is TGCGCCAGCAGCTTGGAGCCCCCGAACACTGAAGCTTTCTTT.

This chain uses TRBV5-1 with TRBJ1-3, with TRBD1 as a possible D gene (5 bases). V lost 3 bases to trimming and J lost 4 bases, with 8 bases between them. There are 13 residues in the CDR3. CDR1 and CDR2 (germline): SGHRS, YFSETQ. In DNA, the CDR3 is TGCGCCAGCAGCTATGGGACGGGAAACACCATATATTTT. Its translation is CASSYGTGNTIYF.

The chain combines TRBV29-1 with TRBJ2-1; 8 positions match TRBD1. There are 14 residues in the CDR3. Trimming at V came to 4 bases and at J to 6 bases, leaving 8 bases not matched to a gene. CDR1 is SQVTM and CDR2 is ANQGSEA in the germline V gene. The CDR3 here is CSVVMGDRSNEQFF. The CDR3 DNA reads as TGCAGCGTTGTGATGGGGGACAGGAGCAATGAGCAGTTCTTC.

The chain has TRBV28 and TRBJ1-2, with TRBD1 as a possible D gene (6 bases). The CDR3 has 18 amino acids. Trimming removed 7 bases at V and 5 bases at J, with 29 bases between. Germline values: CDR1 MDHEN, CDR2 SYDVKM. The CDR3 bases are TGTGCCAGCACCTCACCGAGGGGGGCCTCCCTGACTTGGTATGGCTACACCTTC. Translating gives CASTSPRGASLTWYGYTF.

This rearrangement joins TRBV5-1 to TRBJ2-3; TRBD1 matches at 7 bases. CDR3 length equals 14 residues. Germline values: CDR1 SGHRS, CDR2 YFSETQ. V lost 4 bases and J lost 0; bases outside the gene matches: 2. The CDR3: CASSKGQSTDTQYF. CDR3 sequence (DNA): TGCGCCAGCAGCAAGGGACAGAGCACAGATACGCAGTATTTT.

V and J are TRBV27 and TRBJ2-1; the D call may be TRBD1 or TRBD2 (8 bases each). V dropped 3 bases and J dropped 10 bases, with 16 bases sitting between them. The CDR3 contains 14 residues. Germline assignment: CDR1 MNHEY and CDR2 SMNVEV (reference sequence). The CDR3: CASSFDRGGGEQFF. In DNA form, the CDR3 reads TGTGCCAGCAGTTTTGACAGGGGCGGGGGGGAGCAGTTCTTC.

CDR3 nucleotides: TGTGCCAGCGCAGTAGGGAGCTCCTACAATGAGCAGTTCTTC. Translation gives CASAVGSSYNEQFF. V usage is TRBV18 and J usage is TRBJ2-1; D is perhaps TRBD2 (5 bases). The V gene's germline CDR1 is KGHSH and CDR2 LQKENI. Between the trimmed V and J ends, which lost 8 bases and 0 bases, there was a span of 11 bases. This CDR3 is built from 14 residues.

The V call is TRBV28, the J call TRBJ2-7; D is possibly TRBD1 or TRBD2 (5 bases each). The CDR3 is 13 residues long. CDR1 and CDR2 from the germline V gene are MDHEN and SYDVKM. V lost 2 bases and J 4 bases, leaving 9 bases between the germline ends. The CDR3: CASSLGGRYEQYF. Here the CDR3 DNA reads TGTGCCAGCAGTTTAGGGGGAAGGTACGAGCAGTACTTC.

The J gene is TRBJ2-7, the V gene TRBV14; D is unresolved. V lost 5 bases, J lost 3 bases, and 5 bases lay in between. Germline assignment: CDR1 SGHDN and CDR2 FVKESK. The CDR3 has 11 residues. The CDR3 region has the DNA TGTGCCAGCAGCGCAGGCTACGAGCAGTACTTC. Residues: CASSAGYEQYF.

V usage is TRBV7-3 and J usage is TRBJ2-2; D is unclear. The CDR3 spans 12 residues. The germline V gene encodes CDR1 SGHTA and CDR2 FQGTGA. Between the trimmed V and J ends, which lost 2 bases and 8 bases, there was a span of 6 bases. The CDR3 reads CASSLYVGELFF. CDR3 DNA sequence: TGTGCCAGCAGCTTATATGTGGGGGAGCTGTTTTTT.

The V gene is TRBV5-8, the J gene TRBJ2-3; the D gene is possibly TRBD2 (6 bases). Germline V gives CDR1 SGHTS, CDR2 YDEGEE. The CDR3 is made up of 14 amino acids. With 2 bases removed from V and 1 base from J, the gap between germline ends came to 8 bases. The CDR3 DNA reads as TGTGCCAGCAGCTTAGGACTACGCACAGATACGCAGTATTTT. It translates to CASSLGLRTDTQYF. Variable domain in full (rest from reference TRBV5-8 and TRBJ2-3): EAGVTQSPTHLIKTRGQQATLRCSPISGHTSVYWYQQALGLGLQFLLWYDEGEERNRGNFPPRFSGRQFPNYSSELNVNALELEDSALYLCASSLGLRTDTQYFGPGTRLTVL.

The J gene is TRBJ1-1, the V gene TRBV5-4; perhaps TRBD1 as D (5 bases). The CDR3 totals 14 residues. Germline V gene lookup returns CDR1 SGHNT and CDR2 YYREEE (reference sequence). Trimming took off 2 bases at V and 1 base at J, with 9 bases between the two ends. For the CDR3, the DNA is TGTGCCAGCAGCTTTTTGACAGCGAACACTGAAGCTTTCTTT. The encoded protein is CASSFLTANTEAFF.

The CDR3 sequence: CASSYSMRGRTYEQYF. DNA for the CDR3: TGTGCCAGCAGTTACTCGATGCGGGGCCGTACCTACGAGCAGTACTTC. This chain uses TRBV6-5 with TRBJ2-7; tentatively, D is TRBD2 (6 bases). Germline-derived CDR1 and CDR2 are MNHEY and SVGAGI. The germline V and J ends were trimmed by 0 bases and 2 bases, with 14 bases remaining between them. The CDR3 length is 16 residues.

This rearrangement joins TRBV6-5 to TRBJ2-5, with D maybe TRBD2 (6 bases). From germline, CDR1 is MNHEY and CDR2 SVGAGI. The V end lost 2 bases, the J end lost 1 base, and 11 bases lay between the germline ends. The CDR3 runs 15 residues. The CDR3 sequence is CASSYNLASQETQYF. The CDR3 nucleotides read TGTGCCAGCAGTTACAACCTAGCGAGCCAAGAGACCCAGTACTTC.

This clone has a handful of counts. The chain carries TRBV2 and TRBJ2-6, with D unresolved. Per germline, CDR1 SNHLY and CDR2 FYNNEI. With 6 bases removed from V and 0 bases from J, the gap between germline ends came to 3 bases. This CDR3 region has 13 residues. The CDR3 sequence: CASRDSGANVLTF. Written as DNA, the CDR3 is TGTGCCAGCAGGGACTCTGGGGCCAACGTCCTGACTTTC. The whole variable domain, remainder taken from reference TRBV2 and TRBJ2-6, is EPEVTQTPSHQVTQMGQEVILRCVPISNHLYFYWYRQILGQKVEFLVSFYNNEISEKSEIFDDQFSVERPDGSNFTLKIRSTKLEDSAMYFCASRDSGANVLTFGAGSRLTVL.

This clone was detected once. V is TRBV3-1 (or the pseudogene TRBV3-2) and J is TRBJ1-1; no clear D gene. This CDR3 comprises 14 residues. Germline V gives CDR1 LGHDT, CDR2 YNNKEL (reference sequence). Trimming took 6 bases from V and 0 from J, leaving 11 bases between them. The CDR3 loop reads CASRPGWLNTEAFF. CDR3 coding DNA: TGTGCCAGCAGGCCGGGATGGCTGAACACTGAAGCTTTCTTT.

The CDR3 region is CASSLISGGVDEQFF. CDR3 in DNA: TGCGCCAGCAGCTTGATTAGCGGGGGGGTCGATGAGCAGTTCTTC. The chain links TRBV5-1 to TRBJ2-1, with 11 bases fitting TRBD2. The V gene end was trimmed by 1 base and the J gene end by 8 bases; junction bases not matched to a gene: 5. Germline values: CDR1 SGHRS, CDR2 YFSETQ. The CDR3 contains 15 residues.